This TCR beta chain was captured by sequencing in a study of blood T cells in healthy people across ages. General study results and limits: The study found more naive CD4+ cells and higher diversity in long-lived than aged donors.

The amount of total RNA extracted per sample was at least 6 micrograms. The CDR3 runs 13 residues. Trimming pared 0 bases from V and 3 bases from J, leaving 8 bases between. Germline V gives CDR1 DFQATT, CDR2 SNEGSKA (reference sequence). In this sample, this clonotype turned up a few times. What it binds is unknown. A sample-barcoded 5' primer and a J-beta primer mix were used in a second PCR of roughly 7 to 11 cycles. One entry per CDR3 protein, called by TCRdb with MiXCR from the 5' RACE reads. The data hold about 810,000 distinct CDR3 sequences, with 35% to 40% observed a single time. The V call is TRBV20-1, the J call TRBJ1-2, with D maybe TRBD1 (5 bases). The sequence derives from a man aged 18 to 30 in good health. Input material: blood. CDR3 sequence: CSARDSRDYGYTF. The CDR3 DNA follows: TGCAGTGCTAGAGATTCCAGGGACTATGGCTACACCTTC.